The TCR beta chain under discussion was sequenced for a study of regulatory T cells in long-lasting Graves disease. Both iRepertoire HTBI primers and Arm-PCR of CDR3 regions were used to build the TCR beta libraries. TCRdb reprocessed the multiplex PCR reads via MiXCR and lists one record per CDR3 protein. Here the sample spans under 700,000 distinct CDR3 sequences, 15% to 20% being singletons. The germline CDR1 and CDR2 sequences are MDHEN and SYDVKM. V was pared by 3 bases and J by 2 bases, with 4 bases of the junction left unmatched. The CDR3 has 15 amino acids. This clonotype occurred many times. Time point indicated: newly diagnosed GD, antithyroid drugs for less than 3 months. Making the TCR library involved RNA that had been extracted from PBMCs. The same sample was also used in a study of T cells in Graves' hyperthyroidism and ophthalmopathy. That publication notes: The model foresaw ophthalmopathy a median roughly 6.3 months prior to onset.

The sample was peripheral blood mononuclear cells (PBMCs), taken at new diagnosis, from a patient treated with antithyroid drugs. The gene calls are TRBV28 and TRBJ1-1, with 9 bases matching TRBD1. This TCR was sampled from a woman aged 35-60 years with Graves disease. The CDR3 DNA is TGTGCCAGCAGTTTTACAGGGGGCGGAAACACTGAAGCTTTCTTT. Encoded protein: CASSFTGGGNTEAFF.